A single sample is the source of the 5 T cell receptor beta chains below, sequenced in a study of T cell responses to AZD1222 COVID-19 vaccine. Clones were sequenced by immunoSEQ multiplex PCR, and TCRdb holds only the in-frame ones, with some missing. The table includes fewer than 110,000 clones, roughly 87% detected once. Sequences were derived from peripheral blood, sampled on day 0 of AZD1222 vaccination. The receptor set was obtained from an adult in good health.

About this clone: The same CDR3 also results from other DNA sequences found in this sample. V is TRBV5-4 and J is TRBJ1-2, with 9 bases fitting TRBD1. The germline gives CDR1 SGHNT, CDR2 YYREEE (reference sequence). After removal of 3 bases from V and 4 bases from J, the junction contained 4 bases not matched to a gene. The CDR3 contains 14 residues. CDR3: CASSSGQGSYGYTF. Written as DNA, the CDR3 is TGTGCCAGCAGCTCCGGACAGGGGAGCTATGGCTACACCTTC.

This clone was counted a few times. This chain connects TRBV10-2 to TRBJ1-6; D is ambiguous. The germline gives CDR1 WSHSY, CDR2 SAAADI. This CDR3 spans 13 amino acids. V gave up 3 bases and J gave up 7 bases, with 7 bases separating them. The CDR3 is CASSDTENSPLHF. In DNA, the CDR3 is TGCGCCAGCAGTGACACGGAAAATTCACCCCTCCACTTT.

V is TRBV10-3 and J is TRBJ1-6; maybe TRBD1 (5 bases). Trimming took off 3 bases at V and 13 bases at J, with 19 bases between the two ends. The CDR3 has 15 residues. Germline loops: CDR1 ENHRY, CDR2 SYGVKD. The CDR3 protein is CAISDQKGVNNPLHF. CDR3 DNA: TGTGCCATCAGTGACCAAAAAGGGGTCAACAATCCCCTCCACTTT.

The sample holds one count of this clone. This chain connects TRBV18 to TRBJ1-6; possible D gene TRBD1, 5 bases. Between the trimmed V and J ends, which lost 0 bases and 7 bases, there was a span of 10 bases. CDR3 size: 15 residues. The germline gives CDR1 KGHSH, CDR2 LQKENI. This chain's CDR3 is CASSPPDMFNSPLHF. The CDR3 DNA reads TGTGCCAGCTCACCACCGGACATGTTCAATTCACCCCTCCACTTT.

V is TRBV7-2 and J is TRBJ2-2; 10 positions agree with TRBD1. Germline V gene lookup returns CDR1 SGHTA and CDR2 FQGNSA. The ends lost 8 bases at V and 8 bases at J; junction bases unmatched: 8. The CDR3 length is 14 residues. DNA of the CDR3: TGTGCCAGCGGATCGACAGGGGGCGGGGGGGAGCTGTTTTTT. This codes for CASGSTGGGGELFF. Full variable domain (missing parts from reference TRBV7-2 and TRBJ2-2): GAGVSQSPSNKVTEKGKDVELRCDPISGHTALYWYRQSLGQGLEFLIYFQGNSAPDKSGLPSDRFSAERTGGSVSTLTIQRTQQEDSAVYLCASGSTGGGGELFFGEGSRLTVL.